This T cell receptor beta chain originates from a study of blood T cell repertoires in COVID-19. This CDR3 spans 16 amino acids. V lost 3 bases and J lost 6; bases outside the gene matches: 7. Germline V gives CDR1 SGHDN, CDR2 FVKESK. In the authors' workflow: Scientists estimated how many nucleated cells there were by amplifying reference gene primers. Sequencing used immunoSEQ multiplex PCR; TCRdb keeps in-frame clones, though not all of them. D and trimming come from the DNA, and the V and J calls and clone size come from that table. Of tens of thousands of clones listed, over 80% are singletons. Sample: peripheral blood. J is TRBJ1-6 and V is TRBV14; TRBD1 matches 8 bases. This receptor was taken from a man aged 40-55 years with acute or convalescent COVID-19. As DNA, the CDR3 is TGTGCCAGCAGCCAGAGGGGGACAGGCCTTAATTCACCCCTCCACTTT. Translating gives CASSQRGTGLNSPLHF.